This T cell receptor beta chain derives from a study of shared T cell receptors in the human thymus. Sequencing was performed with immunoSEQ multiplex PCR; in TCRdb, only in-frame clones are kept and a portion is missing. Among 700,000 or so clones listed, approximately 85% were seen once. Germline lookup yields CDR1 SQVTM and CDR2 ANQGSEA. This CDR3 region has 15 residues. Trimming took 4 bases from V and 2 from J; bases not matched to a gene: 7. A further study also used this sample, focusing on human thymus T cells. As that study records: Among the donors, all were healthy Finnish infants having corrective surgery for congenital heart defects. Corrective cardiac surgery supplied the resected thymus tissue. An apparent bias in V and J gene usage was seen in thymic and blood repertoires. Related studies noted strongly shared thymic repertoires across unrelated people.

This sequence originates from a girl in the first two years of life with a congenital heart defect. V is TRBV29-1 and J is TRBJ2-3; 9 bases agree with TRBD1. Input material: thymocytes. CDR3 amino acids: CSVGIDRGNTDTQYF. CDR3 nucleotides: TGCAGCGTTGGCATTGACAGGGGGAACACAGATACGCAGTATTTT.